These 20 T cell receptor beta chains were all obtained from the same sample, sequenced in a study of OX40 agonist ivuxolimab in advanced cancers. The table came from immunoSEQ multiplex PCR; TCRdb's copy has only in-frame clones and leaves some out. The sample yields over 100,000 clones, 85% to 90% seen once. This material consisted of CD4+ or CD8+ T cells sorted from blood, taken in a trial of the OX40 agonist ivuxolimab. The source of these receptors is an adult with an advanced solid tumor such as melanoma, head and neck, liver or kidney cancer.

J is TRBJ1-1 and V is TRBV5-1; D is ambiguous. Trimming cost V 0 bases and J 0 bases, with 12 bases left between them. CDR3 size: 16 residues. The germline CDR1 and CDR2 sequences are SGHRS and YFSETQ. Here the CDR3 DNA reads TGCGCCAGCAGCTTGGGTGTTATGCCTTTGAACACTGAAGCTTTCTTT. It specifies CASSLGVMPLNTEAFF.

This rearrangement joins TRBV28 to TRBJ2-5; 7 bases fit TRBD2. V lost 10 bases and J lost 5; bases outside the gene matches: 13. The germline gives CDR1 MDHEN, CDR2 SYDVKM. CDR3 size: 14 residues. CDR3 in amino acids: CAIMGRGSGETQYF. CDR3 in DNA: TGTGCCATTATGGGTAGGGGTAGCGGGGAGACCCAGTACTTC.

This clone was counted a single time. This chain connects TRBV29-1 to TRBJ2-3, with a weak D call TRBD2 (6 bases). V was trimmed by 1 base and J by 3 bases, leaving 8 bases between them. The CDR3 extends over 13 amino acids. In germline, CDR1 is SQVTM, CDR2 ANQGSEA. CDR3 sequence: CSVEAAGTDTQYF. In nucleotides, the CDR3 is TGCAGCGTTGAAGCGGCGGGGACAGATACGCAGTATTTT.

CDR3 region: CASRPGNSGNTIYF. The CDR3 DNA reads TGTGCCAGCAGGCCAGGAAATTCTGGAAACACCATATATTTT. V usage is TRBV7-6 and J usage is TRBJ1-3; D is undetermined. Germline-derived CDR1 and CDR2 are SGHVS and FNYEAQ. V lost 6 bases to trimming and J lost 1 base, with 10 bases between them. This CDR3 has 14 residues.

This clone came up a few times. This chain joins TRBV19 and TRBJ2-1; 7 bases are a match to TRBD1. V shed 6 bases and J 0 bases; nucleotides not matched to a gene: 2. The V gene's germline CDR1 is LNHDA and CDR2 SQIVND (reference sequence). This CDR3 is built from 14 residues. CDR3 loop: CASSGTASYNEQFF. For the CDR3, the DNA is TGTGCCAGTAGCGGGACAGCCTCCTACAATGAGCAGTTCTTC. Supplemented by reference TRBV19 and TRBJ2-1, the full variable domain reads DGGITQSPKYLFRKEGQNVTLSCEQNLNHDAMYWYRQDPGQGLRLIYYSQIVNDFQKGDIAEGYSVSREKKESFPLTVTSAQKNPTAFYLCASSGTASYNEQFFGPGTRLTVL.

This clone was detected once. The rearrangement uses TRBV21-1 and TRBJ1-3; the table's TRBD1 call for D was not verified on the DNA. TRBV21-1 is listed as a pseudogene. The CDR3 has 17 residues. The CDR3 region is CASSVDRGLLSGNTIYF. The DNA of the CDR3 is TGTGCCAGCAGCGTTGACAGGGGGCTCCTATCTGGAAACACCATATATTTT.

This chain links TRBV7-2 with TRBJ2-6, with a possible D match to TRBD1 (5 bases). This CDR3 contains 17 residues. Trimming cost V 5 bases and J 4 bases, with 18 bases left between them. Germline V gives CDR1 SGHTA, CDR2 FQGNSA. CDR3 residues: CASSRPPGSGGANVLTF. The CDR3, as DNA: TGTGCCAGCAGCCGACCCCCAGGGTCCGGAGGGGCCAACGTCCTGACTTTC.

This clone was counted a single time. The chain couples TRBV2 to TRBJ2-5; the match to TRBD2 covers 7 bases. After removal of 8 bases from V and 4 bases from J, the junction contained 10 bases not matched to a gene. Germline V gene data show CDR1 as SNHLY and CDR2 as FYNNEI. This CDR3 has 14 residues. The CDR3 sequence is CASSIGSSGETQYF. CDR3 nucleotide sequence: TGTGCCAGCTCCATCGGATCTAGCGGAGAGACCCAGTACTTC.

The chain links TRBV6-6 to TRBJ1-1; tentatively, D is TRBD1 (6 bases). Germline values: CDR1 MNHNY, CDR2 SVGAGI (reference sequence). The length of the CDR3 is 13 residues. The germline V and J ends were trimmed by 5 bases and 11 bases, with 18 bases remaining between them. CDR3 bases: TGTGCCAGCAGTCCCCCCACAGGGAGGAAGGCTTTCTTT. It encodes CASSPPTGRKAFF.

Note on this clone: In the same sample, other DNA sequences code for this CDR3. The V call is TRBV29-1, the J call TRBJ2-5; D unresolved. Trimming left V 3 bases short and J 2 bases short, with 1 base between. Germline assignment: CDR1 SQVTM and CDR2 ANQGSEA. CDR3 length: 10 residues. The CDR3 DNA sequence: TGCAGCGTTGATCAAGAGACCCAGTACTTC. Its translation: CSVDQETQYF.

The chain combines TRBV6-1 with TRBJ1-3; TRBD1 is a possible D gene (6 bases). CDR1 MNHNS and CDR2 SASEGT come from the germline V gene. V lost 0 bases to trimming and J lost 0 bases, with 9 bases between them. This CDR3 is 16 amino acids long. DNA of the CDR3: TGTGCCAGCAGTGAAGCCAACAGGGTCTCTGGAAACACCATATATTTT. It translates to CASSEANRVSGNTIYF.

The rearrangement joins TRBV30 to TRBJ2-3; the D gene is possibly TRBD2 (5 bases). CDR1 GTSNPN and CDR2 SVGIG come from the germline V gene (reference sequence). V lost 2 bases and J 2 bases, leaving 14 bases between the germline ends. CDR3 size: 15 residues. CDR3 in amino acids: CAWSSGRLSTDTQYF. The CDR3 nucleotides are TGTGCCTGGAGTAGCGGTCGTCTGTCCACAGATACGCAGTATTTT.

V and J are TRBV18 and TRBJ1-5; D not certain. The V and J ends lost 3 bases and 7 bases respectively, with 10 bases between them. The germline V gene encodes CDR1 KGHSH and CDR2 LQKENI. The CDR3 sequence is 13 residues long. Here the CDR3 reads CASSPERAQPQHF. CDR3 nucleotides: TGTGCCAGCTCACCGGAGCGGGCGCAGCCCCAGCATTTT.

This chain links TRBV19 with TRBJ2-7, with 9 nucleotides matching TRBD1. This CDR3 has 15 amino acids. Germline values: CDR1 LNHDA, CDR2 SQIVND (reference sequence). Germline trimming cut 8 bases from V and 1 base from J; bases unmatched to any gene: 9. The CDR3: CASGPDRGLSYEQYF. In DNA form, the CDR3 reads TGTGCCAGTGGGCCGGACAGGGGCCTATCCTACGAGCAGTACTTC.

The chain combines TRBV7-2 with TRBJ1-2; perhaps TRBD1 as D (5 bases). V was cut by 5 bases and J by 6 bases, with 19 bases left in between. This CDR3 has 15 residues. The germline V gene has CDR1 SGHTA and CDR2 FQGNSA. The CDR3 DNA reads TGTGCCAGCAGCCGGACATCCCTATATGGGGATGGCTACACCTTC. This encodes CASSRTSLYGDGYTF.

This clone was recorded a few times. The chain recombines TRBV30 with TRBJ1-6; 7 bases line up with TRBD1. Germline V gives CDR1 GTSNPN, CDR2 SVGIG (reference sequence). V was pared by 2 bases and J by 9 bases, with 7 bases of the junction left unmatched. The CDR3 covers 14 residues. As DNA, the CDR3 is TGTGCCTGGAGTAGGGTAGGGGGCCGTTCACCCCTCCACTTT. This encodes CAWSRVGGRSPLHF.

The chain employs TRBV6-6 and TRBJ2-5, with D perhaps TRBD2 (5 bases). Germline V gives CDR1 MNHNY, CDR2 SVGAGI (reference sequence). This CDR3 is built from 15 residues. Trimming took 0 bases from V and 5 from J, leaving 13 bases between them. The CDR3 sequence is CASSYSPSSFETQYF. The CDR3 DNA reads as TGTGCCAGCAGTTACTCGCCTAGCTCCTTCGAGACCCAGTACTTC.

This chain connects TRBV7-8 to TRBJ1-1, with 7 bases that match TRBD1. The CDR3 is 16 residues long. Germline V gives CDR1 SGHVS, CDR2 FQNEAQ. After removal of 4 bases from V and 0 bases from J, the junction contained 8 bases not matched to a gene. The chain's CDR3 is CASSYRGTGVNTEAFF. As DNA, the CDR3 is TGTGCCAGCAGCTACAGGGGTACTGGGGTGAACACTGAAGCTTTCTTT.

The CDR3 here is CASSSTDGQETQYF. CDR3 nucleotides: TGTGCCAGCTCATCAACGGACGGACAAGAGACCCAGTACTTC. The chain links TRBV18 to TRBJ2-5; unclear D gene. The V gene lost 5 bases and the J gene lost 2 bases, with 12 bases spanning the gap. Germline-derived CDR1 and CDR2 are KGHSH and LQKENI. The CDR3 covers 14 residues.

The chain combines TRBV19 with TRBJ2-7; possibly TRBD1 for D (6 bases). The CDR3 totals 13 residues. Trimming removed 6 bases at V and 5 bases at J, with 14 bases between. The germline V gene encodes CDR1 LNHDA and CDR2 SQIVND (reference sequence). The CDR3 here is CASRRAQGNEQYF. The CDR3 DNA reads TGTGCCAGTAGGAGGGCACAGGGAAACGAGCAGTACTTC.